This TCR beta chain was captured in a study of T cells after yellow fever vaccination (dated by TCRdb to the late 2010s). For the wider study: The SMART-Seq v4 Ultra Low Input RNA kit was used to prepare libraries from fractions with low cell numbers. The cohort comprised two healthy male donors, one aged 18 to 29 and one aged 30 to 40 years. To track T-cell clones before and after primary and booster YFV17D yellow fever vaccination, bulk TCR alpha and beta repertoires were sequenced longitudinally. Blood was drawn at multiple timepoints before and after primary and secondary immunization, with bulk PBMC replicates and cell subsets isolated.

This specimen's treatment or condition label, per the study, means: live attenuated yellow fever vaccine strain. At each blood-draw timepoint, two biological replicates of bulk PBMCs were collected. PBMCs were isolated from peripheral blood using a standard Ficoll-Paque protocol. TriZol was used to extract RNA from bulk PBMCs, CD4 and CD8 fractions, and dextramer-positive and dextramer-negative fractions. The cysteine opens and the phenylalanine closes a CDR3 of 16 amino acids. This entry keeps only the CDR3 DNA: 48 bases, framed from base 1. Trimming removed 1 base from V and 7 bases from J, leaving 18 bases between the germline ends. CDR1 and CDR2 are drawn from the germline V gene: SGHTS, YDEGEE. The paper's findings and limits, for the study overall: Because only a couple of donors were included in the study, the extent to which the findings can be generalized is limited. A small fraction of clonotypes appeared in both the CD4 and CD8 compartments, likely as a result of convergent recombination. Most clones expanded after primary vaccination were re-detected after the booster (around 96% of CD4 and approximately 89% of CD8), suggesting broad memory maintenance. Computational filtering was needed because FACS-sorted repertoires could contain abundant contaminating clonotypes from the bulk population. The secondary T-cell response was weaker than the primary response but faster, peaking on day 5 instead of day 15.

TCR cDNA was synthesized by 5'RACE template switching, which introduced a universal primer site and unique molecular identifiers. cDNA synthesis was primed from both the TCR alpha and TCR beta constant segments. Library amplification involved two PCR steps, and the second step added sample barcodes and sequencing adapters. Sequencing of the libraries was done on either Illumina HiSeq 2500 (2x100 bp) or NovaSeq (2x150 bp). In the paper's pipeline: MIGEC handled demultiplexing of reads and collapsing into UMI consensus sequences, while MiXCR performed V(D)J alignment. Clonotypes responding to the vaccine were identified with edgeR on replicate PBMC samples, with the criteria of FDR below 0.01 and a log2 fold change above 5 up to day 15. Each bulk clonotype received a CD4 or CD8 identity based on whether the sequenced CD4 or CD8 repertoire contained that clonotype at higher abundance. The public reads were quality trimmed at Q25 with fastp and then assembled into clones with MiXCR by TCRdb, keeping productive beta chains. Rows are unified per CDR3 protein, each entry keeping the most common DNA and genes. TCRdb, not the original authors, processed these V and J calls. Across this sample there are about 340,000 distinct CDR3 sequences, with approximately 9% seen only once. Jointly, the top ten make up roughly 18% of the sample.

This clonotype was seen more than once but under ten times. Which antigen it targets is not known. Base qualities are missing; no much larger clone stands one base away. The receptor was derived from a man between 18 and 35 years old who received the YFV17D yellow fever vaccine. Sequencing was performed on PBMCs, taken on the day of the first yellow fever vaccination. The rearrangement combines TRBV5-8 with TRBJ1-5; the D gene lacks a confident call. The CDR3 region reads CASSLSATSSGQPQHF. Here is the DNA: TGTGCCAGCAGCTTGTCGGCCACGAGCTCGGGGCAGCCCCAGCATTTT.